The rows below give T cell receptor beta chains drawn from one sample of a study of cytomegalovirus exposure and HLA in healthy donors. Some clones are missing from TCRdb's copy, which holds only in-frame ones; the method was immunoSEQ multiplex PCR. The table lists roughly 180,000 clones, around 80% of them singletons. Sequencing used PBMCs. These receptors all come from a man aged 35-49 years in good health and CMV-seronegative. Each CDR3 is given with its conserved first and last residue. The D gene is left open where the match is weak. Not all rows give a size; the values are once, few, many and, for expanded clones, a class.

size,J,length,V,D,DNA,CDR3
NA,TRBJ2-7,15,TRBV4-1,TRBD1,TGCGCCAGCAGCCAGGAGGACAGGGGCCAGTACGAGCAGTACTTC,CASSQEDRGQYEQYF
NA,TRBJ2-7,14,TRBV2,TRBD1,TGTGCCAGCAGGCCGGGACAGGGTTCCTACGAGCAGTACTTC,CASRPGQGSYEQYF
NA,TRBJ2-7,16,TRBV28,TRBD1,TGTGCCAGCAGTTTATTGACAGGGGGTATCCCCTACGAGCAGTACTTC,CASSLLTGGIPYEQYF
NA,TRBJ2-5,16,TRBV7-2,TRBD2,TGTGCCAGCAGCTTAAGGCTAGCGGGGGGAAGAGAGACCCAGTACTTC,CASSLRLAGGRETQYF
NA,TRBJ1-5,15,TRBV29-1,TRBD1,TGCAGCGGAGGTCAGGGGGTAGAATTTGATCAGCCCCAGCATTTT,CSGGQGVEFDQPQHF
NA,TRBJ2-5,16,TRBV7-2,TRBD2,TGTGCCAGCAGCTTAGAGCCTAGCGGGTCCCGAGAGACCCAGTACTTC,CASSLEPSGSRETQYF
NA,TRBJ2-5,15,TRBV11-1,NA,TGTGCCAGCAGCTTAGAACGGGTCCCTGAAGAGACCCAGTACTTC,CASSLERVPEETQYF
NA,TRBJ1-5,13,TRBV7-2,TRBD1,TGTGCCAACAGCTTAGGACAGGGGGAGCCCCAGCATTTT,CANSLGQGEPQHF
NA,TRBJ2-3,14,TRBV11-2,TRBD2,TGTGCCAGCAGCCCTACCACGCGGGAGTTCCGCCAGTATTTT,CASSPTTREFRQYF
NA,TRBJ2-7,16,TRBV9,NA,TGTGCCAGCAGCCACGTGGACAGCGGGGCCCACTACGAGCAGTACTTC,CASSHVDSGAHYEQYF
once,TRBJ2-3,15,TRBV7-9,TRBD2,TGTGCCAGCAGCTCCCCGGGACTAGCATTGAATACGCAGTATTTT,CASSSPGLALNTQYF
NA,TRBJ1-2,16,TRBV28,TRBD1,TGTGCCAGCAGGACGGGACAGGGGACGACTAACTATGGCTACACCTTC,CASRTGQGTTNYGYTF
NA,TRBJ1-2,15,TRBV5-6,TRBD1,TGTGCCAGCAGCCCAGACAGGGGGAAGAACTATGGCTACACCTTC,CASSPDRGKNYGYTF
NA,TRBJ2-3,15,TRBV7-3,TRBD1,TGTGCCAGCAGCCTCACAGGGGCCATCACAGATACGCAGTATTTT,CASSLTGAITDTQYF
NA,TRBJ1-5,14,TRBV2,TRBD1,TGTGCCAGCAGTGCTTATCGACAGGGAGAGCCCCAGCATTTT,CASSAYRQGEPQHF
NA,TRBJ2-3,15,TRBV5-6,NA,TGTGCCAGCAGCTTGGAACCGCAGGCCACAGATACGCAGTATTTT,CASSLEPQATDTQYF
NA,TRBJ2-7,16,TRBV4-1,NA,TGCGCCAGCAGCCAAGGCCCAAAGCGGGCAACCTACGAGCAGTACTTC,CASSQGPKRATYEQYF
NA,TRBJ1-1,15,TRBV6-5,NA,TGTGCCAGCAGTTACTCGAGGGATCTGAACACTGAAGCTTTCTTT,CASSYSRDLNTEAFF
NA,TRBJ2-5,16,TRBV6-6,TRBD2,TGTGCCAGCAGTTATAACGGGGCGGGAGGGGAAGAGACCCAGTACTTC,CASSYNGAGGEETQYF
NA,TRBJ1-2,14,TRBV27,NA,TGTGCCAGCAGTCAACAACAGGGTAGCTATGGCTACACCTTC,CASSQQQGSYGYTF
NA,TRBJ1-6,15,TRBV11-2,NA,TGTGCCAGCAGCTTATACCGGGTCGGTCCATCACCCCTCCACTTT,CASSLYRVGPSPLHF
NA,TRBJ1-2,15,TRBV9,NA,TGTGCCAGCAGCGCCGCGGGAGACCTTGTCTATGGCTACACCTTC,CASSAAGDLVYGYTF
NA,TRBJ2-1,15,TRBV5-8,NA,TGTGCCAGCAGCAATCTTTCCCCTTCCTACAATGAGCAGTTCTTC,CASSNLSPSYNEQFF
NA,TRBJ2-1,14,TRBV6-5,TRBD2,TGTGCCACCTACGACAGGTCGGGGGGGAATGAGCAGTTCTTC,CATYDRSGGNEQFF
NA,TRBJ2-7,15,TRBV27,TRBD1,TGTGCCAGCAGTTACCTGGGACAGGGACCCTACGAGCAGTACTTC,CASSYLGQGPYEQYF
NA,TRBJ2-2,14,TRBV27,NA,TGTGCCAGCAGTTTATCCCAAGCGCCCGGGGAGCTGTTTTTT,CASSLSQAPGELFF
NA,TRBJ2-3,15,TRBV9,NA,TGTGCCAGCAGCGCCCAGATCGAGGGCCCAGATACGCAGTATTTT,CASSAQIEGPDTQYF
NA,TRBJ2-7,15,TRBV9,TRBD1,TGTGCCAGCAGCGTAGACAGGGGGCCCGCCTACGAGCAGTACTTC,CASSVDRGPAYEQYF
NA,TRBJ1-1,12,TRBV2,TRBD1,TGTGCCAGCAGGCCCGACAGGGGAGAAGCTTTCTTT,CASRPDRGEAFF
once,TRBJ2-2,15,TRBV2,NA,TGTGCCAGCAGTGAAGCGGGGGCCAGGGGCGGGGAGCTGTTTTTT,CASSEAGARGGELFF
few,TRBJ2-1,17,TRBV4-1,TRBD2,TGCGCCAGCAGCCAAGATAGGCTAGCGGGAGGGTACAATGAGCAGTTCTTC,CASSQDRLAGGYNEQFF
NA,TRBJ2-1,11,TRBV27,NA,TGTGCCAGCAGTTTATTAAATGAGCAGTTCTTC,CASSLLNEQFF
NA,TRBJ2-7,15,TRBV30,TRBD1,TGTGCCTGGAGTGTACCGGACAGGGGGCGGTACGAGCAGTACTTC,CAWSVPDRGRYEQYF
NA,TRBJ2-5,14,TRBV18,NA,TGTGCCAGCTCACCCGGACAATGGGGCGAGACCCAGTACTTC,CASSPGQWGETQYF
few,TRBJ1-5,14,TRBV6-1,NA,TGTGCCATCCAGAGGGGGGGTGGCAATCAGCCCCAGCATTTT,CAIQRGGGNQPQHF